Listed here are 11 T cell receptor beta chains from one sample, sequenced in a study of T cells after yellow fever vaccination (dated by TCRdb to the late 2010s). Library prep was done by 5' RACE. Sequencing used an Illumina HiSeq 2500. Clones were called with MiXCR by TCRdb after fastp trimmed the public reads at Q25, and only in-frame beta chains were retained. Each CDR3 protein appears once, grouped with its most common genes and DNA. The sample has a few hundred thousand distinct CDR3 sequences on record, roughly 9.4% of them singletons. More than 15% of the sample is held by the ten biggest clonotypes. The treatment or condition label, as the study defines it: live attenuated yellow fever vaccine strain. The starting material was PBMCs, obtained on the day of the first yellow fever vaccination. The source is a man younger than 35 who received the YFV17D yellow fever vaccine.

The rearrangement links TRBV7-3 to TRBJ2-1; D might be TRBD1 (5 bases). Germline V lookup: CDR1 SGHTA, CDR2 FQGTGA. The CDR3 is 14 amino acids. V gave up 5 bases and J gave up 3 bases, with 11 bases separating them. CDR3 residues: CASSLQGLYNEQFF. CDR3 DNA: TGTGCCAGCAGCCTCCAGGGCCTCTACAATGAGCAGTTCTTC.

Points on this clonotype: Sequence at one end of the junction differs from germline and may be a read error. DNA for the CDR3: TGTGCTAGCAGCTCCGGACAGAGAGAGACCCAGTACTTC. It encodes CASSSGQRETQYF. V usage is TRBV7-7 and J usage is TRBJ2-5, with D tentatively TRBD1 (6 bases). Germline V CDR1 and CDR2: SSHAT, FNYEAQ (reference sequence). The CDR3 is 13 residues long.

CDR3 loop: CASSLEGTSGGGQETQYF. CDR3 nucleotides: TGCGCCAGCAGCTTGGAAGGGACTAGCGGGGGGGGACAAGAGACCCAGTACTTC. J is TRBJ2-5 and V is TRBV5-1; the match to TRBD2 covers 16 bases. With 0 bases clipped from V and 2 bases from J, the junction kept 4 bases outside the gene matches. The CDR3 consists of 18 residues. CDR1 and CDR2 from the germline V gene are SGHRS and YFSETQ.

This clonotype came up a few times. CDR3: CASSLLTVTGELFF. CDR3 nucleotides: TGTGCCAGCAGTTTACTGACAGTCACCGGGGAGCTGTTTTTT. This chain connects TRBV6-5 to TRBJ2-2; maybe TRBD1 (5 bases). The CDR3 sequence is 14 residues long. Trimming pared 4 bases from V and 4 bases from J, leaving 10 bases between. CDR1 is MNHEY and CDR2 is SVGAGI in the germline V gene.

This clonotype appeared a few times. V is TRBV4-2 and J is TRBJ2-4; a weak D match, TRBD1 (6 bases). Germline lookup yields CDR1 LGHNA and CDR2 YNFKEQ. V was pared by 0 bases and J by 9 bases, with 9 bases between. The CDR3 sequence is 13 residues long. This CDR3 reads CASSQEVGGIQYF. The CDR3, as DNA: TGTGCCAGCAGCCAAGAAGTAGGGGGCATTCAGTACTTC.

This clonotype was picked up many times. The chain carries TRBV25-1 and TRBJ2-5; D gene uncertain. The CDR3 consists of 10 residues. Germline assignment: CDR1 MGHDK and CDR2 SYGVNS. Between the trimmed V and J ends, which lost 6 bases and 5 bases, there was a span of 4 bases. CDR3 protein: CASRKETQYF. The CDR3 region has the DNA TGTGCCAGCAGAAAGGAGACCCAGTACTTC.

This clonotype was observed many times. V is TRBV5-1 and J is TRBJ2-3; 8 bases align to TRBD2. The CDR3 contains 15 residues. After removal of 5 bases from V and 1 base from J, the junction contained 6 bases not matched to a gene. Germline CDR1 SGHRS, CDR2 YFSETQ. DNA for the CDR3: TGCGCCAGCAGTGGTAGCGGGGCGGGCACAGATACGCAGTATTTT. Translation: CASSGSGAGTDTQYF.

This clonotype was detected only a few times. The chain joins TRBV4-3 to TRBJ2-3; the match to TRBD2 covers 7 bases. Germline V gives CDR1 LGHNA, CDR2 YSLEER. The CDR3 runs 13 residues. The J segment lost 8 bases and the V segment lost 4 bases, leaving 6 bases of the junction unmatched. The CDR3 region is CASSPWGGGTQYF. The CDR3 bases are TGCGCCAGCAGCCCTTGGGGCGGGGGTACGCAGTATTTT.

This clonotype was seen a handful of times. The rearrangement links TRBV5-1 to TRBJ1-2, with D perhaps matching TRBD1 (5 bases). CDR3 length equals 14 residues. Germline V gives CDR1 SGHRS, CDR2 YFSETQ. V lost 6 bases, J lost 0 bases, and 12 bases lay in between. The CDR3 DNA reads TGCGCCAGCACCCAGGGTTCAGCTAACTATGGCTACACCTTC. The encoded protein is CASTQGSANYGYTF.

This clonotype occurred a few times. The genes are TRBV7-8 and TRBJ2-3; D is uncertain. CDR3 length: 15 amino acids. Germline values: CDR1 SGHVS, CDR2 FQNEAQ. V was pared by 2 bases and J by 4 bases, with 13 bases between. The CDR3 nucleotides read TGTGCCAGCAGCTTACTAGGATGGGAACCAGATACGCAGTATTTT. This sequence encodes CASSLLGWEPDTQYF.

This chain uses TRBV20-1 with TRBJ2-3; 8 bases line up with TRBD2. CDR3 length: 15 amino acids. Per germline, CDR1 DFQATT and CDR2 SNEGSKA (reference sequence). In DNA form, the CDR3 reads TGCAGCGGGGTGGGGCGGGGGGACGTCACAGATACGCAGTATTTT. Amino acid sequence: CSGVGRGDVTDTQYF.